The source of this T cell receptor beta chain is a study of metastatic and nonmetastatic thyroid tumors. The study, taken as a whole, reports: It was reportedly found that TCR beta diversity was significantly higher in malignant thyroid tumors than in benign nodules, a difference seen in both blood and tumor samples.

Judged by abundance, this clone is medium-sized. No antigen is known for it. The germline gives CDR1 GTSNPN, CDR2 SVGIG (reference sequence). This CDR3 has 13 amino acids. Trimming removed 7 bases at V and 7 bases at J, with 19 bases between. Authors' data handling: Construction of a distant-metastasis classifier for papillary thyroid cancer relied on CDR3 differences across clinicopathological groups. TCRdb re-clonotyped the PCR reads through MiXCR. TCRdb, not the authors, supplied the V and J calls. This table has around 15,000 clones, around 25% appearing once. All patients reached thyroid surgery having received no treatment beforehand.

This TCR came from a female donor with papillary thyroid cancer or a benign thyroid nodule (not recorded which). Some clones in this sample may be carry-over from other donors' samples. The sample comprised tumor tissue. The chain employs TRBV30 and TRBJ2-5, with a possible D match to TRBD1 (6 bases). The CDR3 sequence is CAYSTGQIRTQYF. Here the CDR3 DNA reads TGTGCCTACTCAACGGGACAAATCAGGACCCAGTACTTC.